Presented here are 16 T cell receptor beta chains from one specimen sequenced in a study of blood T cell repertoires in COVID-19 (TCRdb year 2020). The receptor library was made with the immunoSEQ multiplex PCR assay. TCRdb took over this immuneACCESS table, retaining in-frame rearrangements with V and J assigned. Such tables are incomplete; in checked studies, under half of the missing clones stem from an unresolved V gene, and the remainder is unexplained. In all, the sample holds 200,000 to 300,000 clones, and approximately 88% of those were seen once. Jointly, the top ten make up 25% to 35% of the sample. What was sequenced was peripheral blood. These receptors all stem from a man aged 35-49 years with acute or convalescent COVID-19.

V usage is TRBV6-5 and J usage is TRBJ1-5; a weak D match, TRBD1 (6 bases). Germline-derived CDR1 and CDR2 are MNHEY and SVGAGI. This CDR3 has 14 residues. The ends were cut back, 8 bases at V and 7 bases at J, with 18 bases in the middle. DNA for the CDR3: TGTGCCAGCCAACCACAGGGATGGGGGCAGCCCCAGCATTTT. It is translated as CASQPQGWGQPQHF.

The CDR3 reads CAWKRDRGNEQYF. DNA of the CDR3: TGTGCCTGGAAGCGGGACAGGGGAAACGAGCAGTACTTC. The V and J genes are TRBV30 and TRBJ2-7; 10 bases are shared with TRBD1. Germline CDR1 and CDR2: GTSNPN and SVGIG (reference sequence). The trim removed 4 bases at V and 5 bases at J, leaving 5 bases unmatched. The CDR3 is 13 amino acids.

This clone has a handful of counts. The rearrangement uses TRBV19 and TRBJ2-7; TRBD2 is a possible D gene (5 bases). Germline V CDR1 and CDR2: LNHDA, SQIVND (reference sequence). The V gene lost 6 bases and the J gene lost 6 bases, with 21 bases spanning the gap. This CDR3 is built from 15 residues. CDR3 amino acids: CASSPQVRAPLEQYF. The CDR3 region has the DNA TGTGCCAGTAGCCCTCAAGTGCGGGCTCCCCTCGAGCAGTACTTC.

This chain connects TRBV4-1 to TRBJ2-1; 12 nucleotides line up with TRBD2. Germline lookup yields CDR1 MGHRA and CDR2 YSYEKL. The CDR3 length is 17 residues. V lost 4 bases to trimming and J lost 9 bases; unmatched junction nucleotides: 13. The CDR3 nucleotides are TGCGCCAGCAGCCGCACACCTAGCGGGAGGGCCCCGGGTGAGCAGTTCTTC. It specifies CASSRTPSGRAPGEQFF.

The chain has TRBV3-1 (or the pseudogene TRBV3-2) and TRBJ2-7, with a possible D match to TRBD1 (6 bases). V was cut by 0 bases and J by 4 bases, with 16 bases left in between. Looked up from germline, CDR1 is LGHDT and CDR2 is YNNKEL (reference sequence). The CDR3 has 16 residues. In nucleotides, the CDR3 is TGTGCCAGCAGCCAAGACGTTGTCCAGGGGCGGTACGAGCAGTACTTC. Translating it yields CASSQDVVQGRYEQYF.

CDR3 residues: CASSRGLVNSPLHF. Here the CDR3 DNA reads TGTGCCAGCAGCCGGGGGTTAGTGAATTCACCCCTCCACTTT. This chain connects TRBV5-8 to TRBJ1-6, with D possibly being TRBD1 (5 bases). The CDR3 is made up of 14 amino acids. V lost 4 bases to trimming and J lost 7 bases, with 12 bases between them. Germline V gene data show CDR1 as SGHTS and CDR2 as YDEGEE. Supplemented by reference TRBV5-8 and TRBJ1-6, the full variable domain reads EAGVTQSPTHLIKTRGQQATLRCSPISGHTSVYWYQQALGLGLQFLLWYDEGEERNRGNFPPRFSGRQFPNYSSELNVNALELEDSALYLCASSRGLVNSPLHFGNGTRLTVT.

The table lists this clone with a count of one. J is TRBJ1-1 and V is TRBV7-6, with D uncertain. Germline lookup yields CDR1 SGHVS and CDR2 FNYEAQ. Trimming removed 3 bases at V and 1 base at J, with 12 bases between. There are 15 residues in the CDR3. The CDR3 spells CASSLGPNENTEAFF. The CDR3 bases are TGTGCCAGCAGCTTGGGCCCTAACGAGAACACTGAAGCTTTCTTT. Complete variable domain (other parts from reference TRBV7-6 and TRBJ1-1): GAGVSQSPRYKVTKRGQDVALRCDPISGHVSLYWYRQALGQGPEFLTYFNYEAQQDKSGLPNDRFSAERPEGSISTLTIQRTEQRDSAMYRCASSLGPNENTEAFFGQGTRLTVV.

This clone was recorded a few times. The CDR3 nucleotides are TGCGCCAGCAGCTTGGGTGGACAGCTGGAGACCCAGTACTTC. This sequence encodes CASSLGGQLETQYF. The chain couples TRBV5-1 to TRBJ2-5; a possible D gene is TRBD1 (6 bases). From germline, CDR1 is SGHRS and CDR2 YFSETQ. This CDR3 contains 14 residues. V lost 0 bases, J lost 5 bases, and 11 bases lay in between.

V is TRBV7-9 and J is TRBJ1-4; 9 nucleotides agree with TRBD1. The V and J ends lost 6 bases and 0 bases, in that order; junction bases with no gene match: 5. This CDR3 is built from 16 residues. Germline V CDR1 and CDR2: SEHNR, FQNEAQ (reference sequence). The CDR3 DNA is TGTGCCAGCAGTCAAACAGGGGGCGCAACTAATGAAAAACTGTTTTTT. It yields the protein CASSQTGGATNEKLFF.

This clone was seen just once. In DNA, the CDR3 is TGTGCCAGCAGCCGACAGACGACTGAAGCTTTCTTT. Encoded protein: CASSRQTTEAFF. This chain connects TRBV5-6 to TRBJ1-1, with a weak D call TRBD1 (5 bases). The CDR3 covers 12 residues. CDR1 is SGHDT and CDR2 is YYEEEE in the germline V gene. With 4 bases removed from V and 5 bases from J, the gap between germline ends came to 9 bases.

In nucleotides, the CDR3 is TGTGCCAGCAGTGAACGCGGCGCGGGTTCACCCCTCCACTTT. Its protein is CASSERGAGSPLHF. V gene TRBV2 combines with J gene TRBJ1-6; D is undetermined. Trimming removed 2 bases at V and 9 bases at J, with 11 bases between. CDR3 length: 14 residues. The germline V gene has CDR1 SNHLY and CDR2 FYNNEI.

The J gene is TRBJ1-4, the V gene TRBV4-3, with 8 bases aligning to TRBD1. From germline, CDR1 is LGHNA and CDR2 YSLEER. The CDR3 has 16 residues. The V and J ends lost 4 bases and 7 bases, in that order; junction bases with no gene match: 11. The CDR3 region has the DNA TGCGCCAGCAGCCTCCAACTCGGACAGGGTGGTGAAAAACTGTTTTTT. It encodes CASSLQLGQGGEKLFF.

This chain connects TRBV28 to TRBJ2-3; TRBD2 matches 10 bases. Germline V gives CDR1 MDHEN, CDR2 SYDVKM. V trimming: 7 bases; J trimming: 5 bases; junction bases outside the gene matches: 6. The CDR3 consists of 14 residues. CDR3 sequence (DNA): TGTGCCAGCAACCTAGCGGGAGTGGGAGATACGCAGTATTTT. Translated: CASNLAGVGDTQYF.

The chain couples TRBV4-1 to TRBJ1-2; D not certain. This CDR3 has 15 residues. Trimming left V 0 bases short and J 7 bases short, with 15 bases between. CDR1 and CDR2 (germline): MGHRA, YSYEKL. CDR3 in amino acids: CASSQDNGGRFGYTF. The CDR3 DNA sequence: TGCGCCAGCAGCCAAGATAACGGCGGGAGGTTTGGCTACACCTTC.

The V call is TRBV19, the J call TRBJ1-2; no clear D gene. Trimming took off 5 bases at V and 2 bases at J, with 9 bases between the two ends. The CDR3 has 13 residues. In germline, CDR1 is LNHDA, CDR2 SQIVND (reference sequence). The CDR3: CASSLEGNYGYTF. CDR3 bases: TGTGCCAGTAGTTTGGAGGGCAACTATGGCTACACCTTC. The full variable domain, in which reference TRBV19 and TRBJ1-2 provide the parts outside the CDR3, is DGGITQSPKYLFRKEGQNVTLSCEQNLNHDAMYWYRQDPGQGLRLIYYSQIVNDFQKGDIAEGYSVSREKKESFPLTVTSAQKNPTAFYLCASSLEGNYGYTFGSGTRLTVV.

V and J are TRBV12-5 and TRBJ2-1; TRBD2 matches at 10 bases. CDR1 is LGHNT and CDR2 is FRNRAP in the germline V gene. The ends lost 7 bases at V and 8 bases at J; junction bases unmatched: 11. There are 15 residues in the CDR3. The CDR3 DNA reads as TGTGCTAGTGCCCAGCGGGAGGGCCTCGTCGATGAGCAGTTCTTC. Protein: CASAQREGLVDEQFF.